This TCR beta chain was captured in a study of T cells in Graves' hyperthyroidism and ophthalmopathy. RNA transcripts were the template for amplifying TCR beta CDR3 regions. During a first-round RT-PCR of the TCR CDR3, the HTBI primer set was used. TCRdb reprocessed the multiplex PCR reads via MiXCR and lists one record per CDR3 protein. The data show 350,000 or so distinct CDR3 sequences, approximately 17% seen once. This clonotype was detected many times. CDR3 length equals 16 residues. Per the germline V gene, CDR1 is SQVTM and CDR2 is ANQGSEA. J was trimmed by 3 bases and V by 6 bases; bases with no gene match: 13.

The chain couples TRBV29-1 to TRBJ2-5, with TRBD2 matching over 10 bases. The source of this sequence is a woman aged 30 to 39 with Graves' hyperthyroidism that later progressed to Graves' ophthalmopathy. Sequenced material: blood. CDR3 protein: CSVRLAGPIGEETQYF. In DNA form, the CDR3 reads TGCAGCGTAAGACTAGCGGGCCCTATTGGGGAAGAGACCCAGTACTTC.